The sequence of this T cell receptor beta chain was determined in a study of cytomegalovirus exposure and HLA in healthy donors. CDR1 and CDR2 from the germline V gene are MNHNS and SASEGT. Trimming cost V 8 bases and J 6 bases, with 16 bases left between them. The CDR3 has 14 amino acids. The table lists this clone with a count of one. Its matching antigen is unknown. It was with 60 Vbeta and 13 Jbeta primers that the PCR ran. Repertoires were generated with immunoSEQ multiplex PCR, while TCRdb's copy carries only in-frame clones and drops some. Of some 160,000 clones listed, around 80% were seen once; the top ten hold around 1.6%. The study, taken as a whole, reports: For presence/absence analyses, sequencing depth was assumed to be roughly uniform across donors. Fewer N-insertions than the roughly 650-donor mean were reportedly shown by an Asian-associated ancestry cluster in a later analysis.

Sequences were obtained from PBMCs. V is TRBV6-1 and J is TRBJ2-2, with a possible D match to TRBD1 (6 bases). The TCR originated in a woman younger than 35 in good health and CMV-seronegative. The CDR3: CASLDTGFAGELFF. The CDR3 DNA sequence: TGTGCCAGCCTTGATACAGGGTTCGCCGGGGAGCTGTTTTTT.